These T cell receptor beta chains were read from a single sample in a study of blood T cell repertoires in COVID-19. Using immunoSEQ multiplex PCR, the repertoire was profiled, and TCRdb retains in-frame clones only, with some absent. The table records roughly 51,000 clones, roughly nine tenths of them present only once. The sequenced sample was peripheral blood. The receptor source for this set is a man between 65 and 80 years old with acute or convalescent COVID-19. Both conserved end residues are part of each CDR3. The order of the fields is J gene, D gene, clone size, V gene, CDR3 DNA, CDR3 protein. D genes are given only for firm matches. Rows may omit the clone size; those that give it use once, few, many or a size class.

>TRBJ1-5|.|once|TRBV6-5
TGTGCCAGCCGGATGACAGGCCGGGAACAGCCCCAGCATTTT
CASRMTGREQPQHF
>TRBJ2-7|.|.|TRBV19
TGTGCCAGTAGTATCGCCCAGAGGAACGAGCAGTACTTC
CASSIAQRNEQYF
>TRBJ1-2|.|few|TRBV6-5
TGTGCCAGCAGTAGAGGGACAAACTATGGCTACACCTTC
CASSRGTNYGYTF
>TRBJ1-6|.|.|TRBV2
TGTGCCAGCAGTGATTGGACAGAGAGCTCCTATAATTCACCCCTCCACTTT
CASSDWTESSYNSPLHF
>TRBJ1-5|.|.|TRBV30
TGTGCCTGGAGCGACAGGCGCAATCAGCCCCAGCATTTT
CAWSDRRNQPQHF
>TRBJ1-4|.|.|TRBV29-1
TGCAGCGTTCGGGTAGGACAGTTTAATGAAAAACTGTTTTTT
CSVRVGQFNEKLFF
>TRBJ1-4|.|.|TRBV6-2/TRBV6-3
TGTGCCAGCAGTTACCCAAGACCGGGGTATCAACATTCGGCTAATGAAAAACTGTTTTTT
CASSYPRPGYQHSANEKLFF
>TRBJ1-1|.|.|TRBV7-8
TGTGCCAGCAGCACAAGGGGGAACACTGAAGCTTTCTTT
CASSTRGNTEAFF
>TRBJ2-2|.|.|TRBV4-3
TGCGCCAGCAGCCCCAAAACAGGGCGATCCACCGGGGAGCTGTTTTTT
CASSPKTGRSTGELFF
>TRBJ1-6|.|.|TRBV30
TGTGCCTGGAGTGGGACAGTGATATCACCCCTCCACTTT
CAWSGTVISPLHF
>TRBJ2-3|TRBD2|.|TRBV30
TGTGCCTGGATGCGGGGGGATCCCACAGATACGCAGTATTTT
CAWMRGDPTDTQYF
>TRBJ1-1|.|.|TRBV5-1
TGCGCCAGCAGCTTAACAGCGAACACTGAAGCTTTCTTT
CASSLTANTEAFF
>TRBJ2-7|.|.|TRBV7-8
TGTGCCAGCAGCTTAGGAACGGGAAGGCCTATCTACGAGCAGTACTTC
CASSLGTGRPIYEQYF
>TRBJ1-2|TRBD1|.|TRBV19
TGTGCCAGTAGTATAGACATACAGGGGTGGTTTGGCTACACCTTC
CASSIDIQGWFGYTF
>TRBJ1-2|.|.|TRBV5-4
TGTGCCAGCAGCTTGGCCGACAGCTATGGCTACACCTTC
CASSLADSYGYTF
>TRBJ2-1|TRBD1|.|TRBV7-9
TGTGCCAGCAGCCCAGGGGGTCCGCCCTACAATGAGCAGTTCTTC
CASSPGGPPYNEQFF
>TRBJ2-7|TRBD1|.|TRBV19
TGTGCCACCTCACCCTACGGACAGGTGGTCTACGAGCAGTACTTC
CATSPYGQVVYEQYF